Following are 14 T cell receptor beta chains from one sample sequenced in a study of PD-1 blockade in classical Hodgkin lymphoma. Assay used: immunoSEQ multiplex PCR; TCRdb lists only in-frame clones, some missing. The sample lists 84,000 or so clones, around 90% occurring once. Autologous stem cell transplantation was followed by relapse in every patient, and brentuximab vedotin exposure varied. Sequencing used peripheral blood mononuclear cells (PBMCs), obtained before the second cycle of nivolumab. The receptor set was obtained from a human donor with classical Hodgkin lymphoma.

J is TRBJ1-1 and V is TRBV14; D is possibly TRBD1 (6 bases). This CDR3 comprises 15 residues. Germline loops: CDR1 SGHDN, CDR2 FVKESK. Trimming took off 4 bases at V and 1 base at J, with 13 bases between the two ends. The CDR3 reads CASSLLGQWNTEAFF. CDR3 sequence (DNA): TGTGCCAGCAGCCTACTCGGACAGTGGAACACTGAAGCTTTCTTT.

The V call is TRBV5-1, the J call TRBJ2-5, with 10 bases aligning to TRBD2. V dropped 4 bases and J dropped 5; count of bases not matched to a gene: 5. Germline CDR1 is SGHRS and CDR2 is YFSETQ. The CDR3 has 14 residues. The chain's CDR3 is CASSIGLAVETQYF. CDR3 bases: TGCGCCAGCAGCATAGGACTAGCGGTGGAGACCCAGTACTTC.

The genes are TRBV11-2 and TRBJ2-5; TRBD1 matches 7 bases. V dropped 1 base and J dropped 2; count of bases not matched to a gene: 4. Germline-derived CDR1 and CDR2 are SGHAT and FQNNGV. CDR3 length equals 15 residues. The CDR3 sequence: CASSLALGQQETQYF. The CDR3 region has the DNA TGTGCCAGCAGCTTAGCTCTGGGACAGCAAGAGACCCAGTACTTC.

J is TRBJ2-7 and V is TRBV7-2; 7 positions agree with TRBD2. CDR3 size: 14 residues. The junction had 8 bases not matched to a gene; V was cut back by 6 bases and J by 3 bases. Germline lookup yields CDR1 SGHTA and CDR2 FQGNSA. DNA for the CDR3: TGTGCCAGCAGTGCATCCGGGGGGAGCTACGAGCAGTACTTC. As protein: CASSASGGSYEQYF.

The chain has TRBV6-5 and TRBJ2-2, with TRBD2 matching 7 bases. The germline CDR1 and CDR2 sequences are MNHEY and SVGAGI. V lost 0 bases to trimming and J lost 6 bases; unmatched junction nucleotides: 7. The CDR3 extends over 16 amino acids. The CDR3 nucleotides read TGTGCCAGCAGTTACTCGGCGGGAGCTGTCCCCGGGGAGCTGTTTTTT. As protein: CASSYSAGAVPGELFF.

V is TRBV7-8 and J is TRBJ2-1, with D hard to call. The germline V and J ends were trimmed by 2 bases and 0 bases, with 8 bases remaining between them. CDR1 SGHVS and CDR2 FQNEAQ come from the germline V gene. The CDR3 loop spans 15 amino acids. The CDR3 region has the DNA TGTGCCAGCAGCTTATTTTACAGCTCCTACAATGAGCAGTTCTTC. As protein: CASSLFYSSYNEQFF.

This rearrangement joins TRBV9 to TRBJ2-7; 10 positions match TRBD2. V dropped 1 base and J dropped 0; count of bases not matched to a gene: 4. Germline V gene lookup returns CDR1 SGDLS and CDR2 YYNGEE. The CDR3 totals 16 residues. The CDR3 DNA reads as TGTGCCAGCAGCGTAACTAGCGGGGTAGACTCCTACGAGCAGTACTTC. It is translated as CASSVTSGVDSYEQYF.

In regard to this clone: One end of the junction does not line up with germline, which may come from a read error. This chain connects TRBV5-1 to TRBJ2-7; D unresolved. The CDR3 sequence is 15 residues long. Germline V gene sequence: CDR1 SGHRS, CDR2 YFSETQ. The chain's CDR3 is CASSLDRPSSNEQYF. CDR3 bases: TGCGCCAGCAGCTTGGATCGGCCGTCCTCCAACGAGCAGTACTTC.

This chain links TRBV9 with TRBJ2-3; D is ambiguous. Trimming took 4 bases from V and 5 from J, leaving 17 bases between them. Germline V gene sequence: CDR1 SGDLS, CDR2 YYNGEE. The CDR3 covers 15 residues. The CDR3 region is CASSPDGRSGDTQYF. The CDR3 nucleotides read TGTGCCAGCAGCCCAGATGGGCGAAGTGGAGATACGCAGTATTTT.

V usage is TRBV6-1 and J usage is TRBJ2-7, with a weak D call TRBD2 (6 bases). Per the germline V gene, CDR1 is MNHNS and CDR2 is SASEGT. V was clipped by 7 bases and J by 0 bases, with 13 bases between them. This CDR3 has 14 amino acids. The CDR3 sequence is CASNLPGLSYEQYF. The CDR3 region has the DNA TGTGCCAGCAACCTACCGGGACTCTCCTACGAGCAGTACTTC.

This rearrangement joins TRBV11-2 to TRBJ2-3; D not certain. With 3 bases removed from V and 2 bases from J, the gap between germline ends came to 6 bases. Germline values: CDR1 SGHAT, CDR2 FQNNGV. The CDR3 is made up of 13 amino acids. The CDR3 region has the DNA TGTGCCAGCAGCTTGGACCTCACAGATACGCAGTATTTT. Translation gives CASSLDLTDTQYF.

V usage is TRBV18 and J usage is TRBJ1-3; 9 nucleotides line up with TRBD1. The CDR3 loop spans 16 amino acids. The V segment lost 3 bases and the J segment 4 bases; nucleotides outside the gene matches: 7. Germline V gene lookup returns CDR1 KGHSH and CDR2 LQKENI. DNA for the CDR3: TGTGCCAGCTCACCCGAACAGGGGGCGGACGGAAACACCATATATTTT. Residues: CASSPEQGADGNTIYF.

J is TRBJ2-6 and V is TRBV10-3; D is ambiguous. The CDR3 is made up of 13 amino acids. The germline V and J ends were trimmed by 7 bases and 0 bases, with 4 bases remaining between them. Per germline, CDR1 ENHRY and CDR2 SYGVKD. This CDR3 reads CAIKASGANVLTF. The DNA of the CDR3 is TGTGCCATCAAGGCCTCTGGGGCCAACGTCCTGACTTTC.

This clone is a singleton in its sample. This chain uses TRBV5-6 with TRBJ2-7; a weak D match, TRBD2 (5 bases). From germline, CDR1 is SGHDT and CDR2 YYEEEE. The V end was cut by 5 bases, the J end by 0 bases, with 12 bases between. CDR3 length: 14 amino acids. CDR3 DNA: TGTGCCAGCAGTTCCAGCGGAAGCTCCTACGAGCAGTACTTC. Amino acid sequence: CASSSSGSSYEQYF.